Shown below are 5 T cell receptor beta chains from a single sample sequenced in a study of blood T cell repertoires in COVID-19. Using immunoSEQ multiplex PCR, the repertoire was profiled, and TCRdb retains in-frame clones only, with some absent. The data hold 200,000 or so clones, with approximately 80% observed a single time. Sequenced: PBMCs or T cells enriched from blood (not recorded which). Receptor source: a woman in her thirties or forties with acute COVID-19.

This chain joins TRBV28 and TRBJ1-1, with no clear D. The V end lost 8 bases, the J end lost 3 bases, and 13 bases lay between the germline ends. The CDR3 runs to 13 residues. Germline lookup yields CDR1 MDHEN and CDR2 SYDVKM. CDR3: CASSPGDYTEAFF. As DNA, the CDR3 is TGTGCCAGCTCACCCGGGGATTACACTGAAGCTTTCTTT.

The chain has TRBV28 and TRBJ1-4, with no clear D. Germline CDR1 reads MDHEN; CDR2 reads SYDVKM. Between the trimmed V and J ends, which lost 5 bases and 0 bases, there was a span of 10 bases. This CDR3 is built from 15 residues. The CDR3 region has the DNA TGTGCCAGCAGTCCAGTTTTTGCAACTAATGAAAAACTGTTTTTT. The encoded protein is CASSPVFATNEKLFF.

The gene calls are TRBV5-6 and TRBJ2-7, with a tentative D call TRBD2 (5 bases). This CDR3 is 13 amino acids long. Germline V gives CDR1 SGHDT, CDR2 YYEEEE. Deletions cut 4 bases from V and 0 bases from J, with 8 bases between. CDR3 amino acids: CASSEDFSYEQYF. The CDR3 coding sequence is TGTGCCAGCAGCGAGGACTTCTCCTACGAGCAGTACTTC. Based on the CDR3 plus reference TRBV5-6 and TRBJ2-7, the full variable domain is DAGVTQSPTHLIKTRGQQVTLRCSPKSGHDTVSWYQQALGQGPQFIFQYYEEEERQRGNFPDRFSGHQFPNYSSELNVNALLLGDSALYLCASSEDFSYEQYFGPGTRLTVT.

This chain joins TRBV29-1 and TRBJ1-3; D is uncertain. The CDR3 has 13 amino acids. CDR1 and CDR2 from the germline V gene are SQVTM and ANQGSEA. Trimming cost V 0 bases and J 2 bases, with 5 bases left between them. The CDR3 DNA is TGCAGCGTTGAAGATTCGGCTGGAAACACCATATATTTT. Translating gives CSVEDSAGNTIYF.

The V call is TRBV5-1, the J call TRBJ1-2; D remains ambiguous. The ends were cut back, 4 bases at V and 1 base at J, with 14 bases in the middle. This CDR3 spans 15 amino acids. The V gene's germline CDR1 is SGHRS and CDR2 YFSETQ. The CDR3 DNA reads TGCGCCAGCAGCCAGGAGGGCCTGGTTAACTATGGCTACACCTTC. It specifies CASSQEGLVNYGYTF.